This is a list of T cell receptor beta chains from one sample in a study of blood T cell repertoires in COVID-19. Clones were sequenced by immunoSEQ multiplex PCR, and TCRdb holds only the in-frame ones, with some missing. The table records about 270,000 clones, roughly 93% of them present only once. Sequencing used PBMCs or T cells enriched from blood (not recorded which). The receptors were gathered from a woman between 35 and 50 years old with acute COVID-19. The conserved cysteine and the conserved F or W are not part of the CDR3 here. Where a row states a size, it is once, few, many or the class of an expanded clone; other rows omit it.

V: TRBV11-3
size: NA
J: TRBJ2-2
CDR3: ASQDFAGVSGELF

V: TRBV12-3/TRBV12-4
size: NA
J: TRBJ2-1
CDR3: ASSSREGEQF

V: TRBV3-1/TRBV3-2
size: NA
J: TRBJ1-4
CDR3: ASSQGWGLNEKLF

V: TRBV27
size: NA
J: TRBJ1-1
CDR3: ASSSQGFAEAF

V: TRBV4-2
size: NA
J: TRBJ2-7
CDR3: ASSQDQRDRLY

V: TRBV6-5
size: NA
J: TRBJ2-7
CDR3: ASSYAGARGEQY

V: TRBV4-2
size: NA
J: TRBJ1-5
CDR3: ASSQGQGDQPQH

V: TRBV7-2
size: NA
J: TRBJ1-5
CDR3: ASSLWSGSSNQPQH

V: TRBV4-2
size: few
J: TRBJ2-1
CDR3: ASSQGYETSGRRFSGDEQF

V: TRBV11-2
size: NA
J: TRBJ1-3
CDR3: ASSFVGGFSGNTIY